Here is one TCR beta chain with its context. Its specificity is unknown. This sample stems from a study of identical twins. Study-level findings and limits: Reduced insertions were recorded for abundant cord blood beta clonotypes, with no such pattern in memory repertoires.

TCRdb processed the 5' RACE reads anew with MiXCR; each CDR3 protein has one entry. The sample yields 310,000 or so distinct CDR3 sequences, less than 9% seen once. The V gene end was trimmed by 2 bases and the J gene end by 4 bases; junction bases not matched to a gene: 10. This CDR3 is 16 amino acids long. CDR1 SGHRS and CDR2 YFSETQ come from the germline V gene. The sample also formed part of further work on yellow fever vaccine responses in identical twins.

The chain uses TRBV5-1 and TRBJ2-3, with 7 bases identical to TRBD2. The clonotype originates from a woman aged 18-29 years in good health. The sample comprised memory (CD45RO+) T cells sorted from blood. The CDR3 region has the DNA TGCGCCAGCAGCTTCGTATCTAGCGGAATACCAGATACGCAGTATTTT. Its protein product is CASSFVSSGIPDTQYF.